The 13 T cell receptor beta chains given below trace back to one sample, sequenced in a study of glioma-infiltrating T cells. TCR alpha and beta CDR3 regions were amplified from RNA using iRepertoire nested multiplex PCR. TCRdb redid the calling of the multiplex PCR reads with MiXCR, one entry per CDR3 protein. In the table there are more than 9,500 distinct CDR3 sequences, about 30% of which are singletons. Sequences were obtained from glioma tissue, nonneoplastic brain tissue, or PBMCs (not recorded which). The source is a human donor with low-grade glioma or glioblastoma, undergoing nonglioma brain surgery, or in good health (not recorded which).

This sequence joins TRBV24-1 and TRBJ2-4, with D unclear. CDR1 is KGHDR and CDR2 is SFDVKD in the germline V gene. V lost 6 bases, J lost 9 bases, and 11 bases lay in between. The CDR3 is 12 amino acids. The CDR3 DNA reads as TGTGCCACCAGTCGCCCCACTTGCATTCAGTACTTC. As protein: CATSRPTCIQYF.

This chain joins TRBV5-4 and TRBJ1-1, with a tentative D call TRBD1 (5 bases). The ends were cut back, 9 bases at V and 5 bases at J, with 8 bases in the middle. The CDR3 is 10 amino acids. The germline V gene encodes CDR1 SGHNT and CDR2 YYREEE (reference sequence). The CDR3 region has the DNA TGTGCCACCGAGGGGACTGAAGCTTTCTTT. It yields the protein CATEGTEAFF.

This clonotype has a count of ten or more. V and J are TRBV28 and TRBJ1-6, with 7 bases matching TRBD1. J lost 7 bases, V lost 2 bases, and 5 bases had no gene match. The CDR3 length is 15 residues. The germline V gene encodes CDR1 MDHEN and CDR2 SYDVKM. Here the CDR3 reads CASSLSGQVNSPLHF. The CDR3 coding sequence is TGTGCCAGCAGTTTAAGTGGACAGGTGAATTCACCCCTCCACTTT.

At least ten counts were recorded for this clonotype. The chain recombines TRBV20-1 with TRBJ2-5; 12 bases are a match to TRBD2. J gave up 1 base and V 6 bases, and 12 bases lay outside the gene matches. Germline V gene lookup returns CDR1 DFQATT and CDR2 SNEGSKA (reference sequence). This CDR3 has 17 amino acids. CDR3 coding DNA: TGCAGTGCCCCCAGCCCTCTGACTAGCGGGAGCCAAGAGACCCAGTACTTC. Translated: CSAPSPLTSGSQETQYF.

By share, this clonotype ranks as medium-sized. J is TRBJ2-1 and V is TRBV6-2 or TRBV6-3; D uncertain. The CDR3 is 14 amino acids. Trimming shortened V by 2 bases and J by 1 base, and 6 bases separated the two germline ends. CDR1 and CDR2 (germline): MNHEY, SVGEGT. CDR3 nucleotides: TGTGCCAGCAGTTACGAAGGGTCCTACAATGAGCAGTTCTTC. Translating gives CASSYEGSYNEQFF.

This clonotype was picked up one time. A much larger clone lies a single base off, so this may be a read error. The CDR3 reads CASSLADQETEYF. CDR3 nucleotides: TGTGCCAGCAGTCTAGCGGACCAAGAGACCGAGTACTTC. J is TRBJ2-5 and V is TRBV2; 7 positions match TRBD2. The CDR3 length is 13 residues. Germline CDR1 is SNHLY and CDR2 is FYNNEI.

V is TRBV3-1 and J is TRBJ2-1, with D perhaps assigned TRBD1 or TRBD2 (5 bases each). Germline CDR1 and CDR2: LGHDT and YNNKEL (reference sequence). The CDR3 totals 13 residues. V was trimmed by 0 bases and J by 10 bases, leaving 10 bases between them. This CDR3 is CASSQEGVDEQFF. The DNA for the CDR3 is TGTGCCAGCAGCCAAGAGGGGGTAGACGAGCAGTTCTTC.

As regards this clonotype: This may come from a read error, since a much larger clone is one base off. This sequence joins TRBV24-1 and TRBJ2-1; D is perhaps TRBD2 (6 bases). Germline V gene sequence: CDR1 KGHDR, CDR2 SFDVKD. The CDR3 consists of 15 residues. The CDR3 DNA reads TGTGCCACCAGTGTAGGGGACTCCTCCAACAATGAGCAGTTCTTC. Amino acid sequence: CATSVGDSSNNEQFF.

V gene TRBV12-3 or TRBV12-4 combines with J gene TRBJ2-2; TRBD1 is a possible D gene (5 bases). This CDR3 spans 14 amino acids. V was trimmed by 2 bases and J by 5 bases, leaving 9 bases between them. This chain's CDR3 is CASSLQGKTGELFF. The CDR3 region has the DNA TGTGCCAGCAGTTTACAGGGAAAAACCGGGGAGCTGTTTTTT.

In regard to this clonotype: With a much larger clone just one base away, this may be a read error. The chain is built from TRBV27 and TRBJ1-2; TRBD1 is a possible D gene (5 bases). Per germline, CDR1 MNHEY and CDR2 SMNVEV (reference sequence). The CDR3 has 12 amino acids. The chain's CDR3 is CAGSSQGRGYTF. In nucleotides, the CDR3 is TGTGCCGGCAGTTCTCAGGGTAGGGGCTACACCTTC.

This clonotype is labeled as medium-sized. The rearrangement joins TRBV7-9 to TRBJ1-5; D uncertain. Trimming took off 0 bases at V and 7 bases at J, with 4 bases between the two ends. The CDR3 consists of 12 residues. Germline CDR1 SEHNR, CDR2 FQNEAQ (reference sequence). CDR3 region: CASSLAGQPQHF. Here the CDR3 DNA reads TGTGCCAGCAGCTTAGCGGGGCAGCCCCAGCATTTT.

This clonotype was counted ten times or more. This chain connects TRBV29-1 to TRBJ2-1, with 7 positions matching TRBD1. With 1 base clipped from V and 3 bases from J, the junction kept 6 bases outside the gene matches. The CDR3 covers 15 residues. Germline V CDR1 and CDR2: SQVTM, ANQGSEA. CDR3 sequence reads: CSVEVVGQLYNEQFF. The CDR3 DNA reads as TGCAGCGTTGAAGTAGTGGGACAGCTCTACAATGAGCAGTTCTTC.

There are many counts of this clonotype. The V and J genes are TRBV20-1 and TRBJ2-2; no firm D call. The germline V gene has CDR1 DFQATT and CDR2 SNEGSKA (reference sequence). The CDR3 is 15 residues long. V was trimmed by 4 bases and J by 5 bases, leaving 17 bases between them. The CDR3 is CSANKRLGSTGELFF. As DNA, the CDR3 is TGCAGTGCTAACAAGCGTTTAGGTTCGACCGGGGAGCTGTTTTTT.